These T cell receptor beta chains were read from a single sample in a study of blood T cell repertoires in COVID-19. Assay used: immunoSEQ multiplex PCR; TCRdb lists only in-frame clones, some missing. The data show roughly 200,000 clones, with about 89% seen just once and 6.5% to 8.5% held by the top ten. Material for sequencing was peripheral blood. Every receptor here comes from a man aged 40-49 years with acute or convalescent COVID-19. Each CDR3 is given with its conserved first and last residue. Fields, in order: V gene, J gene, D gene, CDR3 protein. D genes are given only for firm matches.

TRBV11-2	TRBJ2-7	TRBD2	CASSLAVAGVGSYEQYF
TRBV7-2	TRBJ2-2	NA	CASSWGPVGYGELFF
TRBV24-1	TRBJ2-1	NA	CATSDARIGSYNEQFF
TRBV5-4	TRBJ2-1	NA	CASSLVVGRDEQFF
TRBV5-1	TRBJ2-7	NA	CASSLQGLTSYEQYF
TRBV4-3	TRBJ2-7	NA	CASSPGLASSYEQYF
TRBV6-4	TRBJ2-1	TRBD2	CASSDVGLAGVQFF
TRBV5-6	TRBJ2-7	TRBD2	CASSLARDYLSYEQYF
TRBV19	TRBJ1-3	TRBD1	CASSIRSGQASSGNTIYF
TRBV11-3	TRBJ2-3	TRBD2	CASSYSGDTQYF
TRBV6-5	TRBJ1-5	NA	CASSYSGGQNQPQHF
TRBV5-8	TRBJ1-5	NA	CASSLEGPQPQHF
TRBV18	TRBJ1-2	NA	CASSPLGNTNYGYTF
TRBV6-1	TRBJ2-7	TRBD2	CASSESGGVSYEQYF
TRBV2	TRBJ1-1	TRBD1	CASRARQGPGEAFF
TRBV24-1	TRBJ2-5	NA	CATSDGSQETQYF
TRBV28	TRBJ1-2	NA	CASSPSQGFGYTF
TRBV7-2	TRBJ2-1	NA	CASSGSGSYNEQFF
TRBV6-5	TRBJ1-1	TRBD1	CASRFRGPGTEAFF
TRBV7-6	TRBJ1-4	NA	CASSPGQWEKLFF
TRBV25-1	TRBJ2-5	NA	CASSGRPRRETQYF
TRBV7-9	TRBJ1-2	NA	CASSLQVNYGYTF